Shown below are 21 T cell receptor beta chains from a single sample sequenced in a study of T cell clonotyping in hematopoietic cell transplantation. The time point: recipient sample about 28 days before transplant, after cytoreduction. Measured with immunoSEQ multiplex PCR; TCRdb has only the in-frame clones, and not every one. The sample consists of 25,000 to 35,000 clones, 70% to 75% of them appearing once. The input for sequencing was peripheral blood mononuclear cells, taken before stem cell transplant. The receptors shown here come from a man aged 50 to 59 with myelodysplastic syndrome. Some clones in this sample may be carry-over from other donors' samples.

This clone turned up a few times. This chain links TRBV7-2 with TRBJ1-3; D is perhaps TRBD1 (5 bases). Germline loops: CDR1 SGHTA, CDR2 FQGNSA. V was trimmed by 3 bases and J by 0 bases, leaving 12 bases between them. The CDR3 has 16 residues. CDR3 in amino acids: CASSFPGPNSGNTIYF. The DNA for the CDR3 is TGTGCCAGCAGCTTCCCGGGACCCAACTCTGGAAACACCATATATTTT.

This clone was observed a handful of times. This chain connects TRBV28 to TRBJ2-7; the D is unclear. This CDR3 is 11 amino acids long. V lost 6 bases and J lost 3, with 6 bases in between. Germline CDR1 and CDR2: MDHEN and SYDVKM. This CDR3 is CASSRFYEQYF. The CDR3 nucleotides read TGTGCCAGCAGCCGATTCTACGAGCAGTACTTC. Based on the CDR3 plus reference TRBV28 and TRBJ2-7, the full variable domain is DVKVTQSSRYLVKRTGEKVFLECVQDMDHENMFWYRQDPGLGLRLIYFSYDVKMKEKGDIPEGYSVSREKKERFSLILESASTNQTSMYLCASSRFYEQYFGPGTRLTVT.

The rearrangement links TRBV4-2 to TRBJ2-7; TRBD1 might be the D (7 bases). Germline V lookup: CDR1 LGHNA, CDR2 YNFKEQ. V lost 6 bases and J 2 bases, leaving 14 bases between the germline ends. The CDR3 contains 14 residues. Written as DNA, the CDR3 is TGTGCCAGCAGTGGCGGGACAGTCACCTACGAGCAGTACTTC. This encodes CASSGGTVTYEQYF.

The rearrangement joins TRBV7-3 to TRBJ2-5; D unresolved. Germline V gives CDR1 SGHTA, CDR2 FQGTGA. The V end was cut by 6 bases, the J end by 2 bases, with 16 bases between. This CDR3 region has 15 residues. This CDR3 is CASSLQPGPQETQYF. The CDR3, as DNA: TGTGCCAGCAGTTTACAACCGGGCCCACAAGAGACCCAGTACTTC.

Only a few counts were recorded for this clone. The chain employs TRBV21-1 and TRBJ2-7; the table names TRBD2, a call not compared with the DNA. TRBV21-1 is tagged as a pseudogene. The CDR3 extends over 13 amino acids. CDR3 nucleotides: TGTGCCAGCTGCGGCCTGATCTCCTACGAGCAGTACTTC. Translating gives CASCGLISYEQYF.

Points on this clone: Other DNA sequences from this sample encode an identical CDR3 as well. The V gene is TRBV30, the J gene TRBJ1-3; 8 positions match TRBD1. The trim removed 1 base at V and 5 bases at J, leaving 7 bases unmatched. Germline CDR1 GTSNPN, CDR2 SVGIG (reference sequence). This CDR3 has 15 amino acids. CDR3 coding DNA: TGTGCCTGGAGTGAGGACAGGGAAGCCCGAAACACCATATATTTT. It is translated as CAWSEDREARNTIYF.

This clone was detected a few times. The DNA of the CDR3 is TGTGCCAGCAGCTTGGATGGGGGACTCCTCACAGATACGCAGTATTTT. Translating it yields CASSLDGGLLTDTQYF. V usage is TRBV5-8 and J usage is TRBJ2-3, with D possibly being TRBD2 (6 bases). V was cut by 0 bases and J by 2 bases, with 13 bases left in between. CDR3 size: 16 residues. Germline V gene lookup returns CDR1 SGHTS and CDR2 YDEGEE.

The chain carries TRBV28 and TRBJ2-1; 16 bases agree with TRBD2. The CDR3 runs 17 residues. Germline V gene data show CDR1 as MDHEN and CDR2 as SYDVKM. V gave up 6 bases and J gave up 6 bases; unmatched junction bases: 8. The CDR3 is CASSLGTSGRVLNEQFF. CDR3 coding DNA: TGTGCCAGCAGCCTTGGGACTAGCGGGAGGGTTCTCAATGAGCAGTTCTTC. Variable domain in full (rest from reference TRBV28 and TRBJ2-1): DVKVTQSSRYLVKRTGEKVFLECVQDMDHENMFWYRQDPGLGLRLIYFSYDVKMKEKGDIPEGYSVSREKKERFSLILESASTNQTSMYLCASSLGTSGRVLNEQFFGPGTRLTVL.

Here the CDR3 reads CASSLGLSIQYF. CDR3 DNA: TGTGCCAGCAGCTTAGGTTTGTCAATCCAGTACTTC. The V call is TRBV7-2, the J call TRBJ2-5; D is undetermined. Per the germline V gene, CDR1 is SGHTA and CDR2 is FQGNSA. V dropped 1 base and J dropped 10 bases, with 10 bases sitting between them. The CDR3 extends over 12 amino acids.

This clone was counted between two and nine times. The CDR3 DNA follows: TGTGCCAGCAGGGAACCTAATTCACCCCTCCACTTT. It translates to CASREPNSPLHF. The chain uses TRBV6-5 and TRBJ1-6; D unresolved. Per the germline V gene, CDR1 is MNHEY and CDR2 is SVGAGI. The CDR3 contains 12 residues. Trimming stripped 6 bases from V and 6 bases from J, with 6 bases between.

This rearrangement joins TRBV14 to TRBJ2-1; the D gene could be TRBD1 or TRBD2 (6 bases each). Germline loops: CDR1 SGHDN, CDR2 FVKESK. Between the trimmed V and J ends, which lost 1 base and 7 bases, there was a span of 11 bases. The CDR3 sequence is 14 residues long. In DNA form, the CDR3 reads TGTGCCAGCAGCCAAGGGGGGGCTTGGAATGAGCAGTTCTTC. Translating gives CASSQGGAWNEQFF.

The rearrangement uses TRBV25-1 and TRBJ2-3; D is uncertain. V was shortened by 4 bases and J by 6 bases, with 8 bases between the two germline ends. CDR3 length: 12 residues. Per germline, CDR1 MGHDK and CDR2 SYGVNS. CDR3 bases: TGTGCCAGCAGTGCGAACCCCGATACGCAGTATTTT. It specifies CASSANPDTQYF.

The gene calls are TRBV7-3 and TRBJ2-5; 12 positions match TRBD2. Germline V lookup: CDR1 SGHTA, CDR2 FQGTGA. V gave up 5 bases and J gave up 3 bases; unmatched junction bases: 1. This CDR3 comprises 14 residues. CDR3 nucleotide sequence: TGTGCCAGCAGCCGGACTAGCGGGGAAGAGACCCAGTACTTC. Translated, it gives CASSRTSGEETQYF.

This clone was counted once. This chain joins TRBV20-1 and TRBJ2-5; D is unresolved. V lost 3 bases, J lost 7 bases, and 9 bases lay in between. Looked up from germline, CDR1 is DFQATT and CDR2 is SNEGSKA (reference sequence). The CDR3 has 11 residues. CDR3 amino acids: CSASQVGTQYF. The CDR3 DNA follows: TGCAGTGCTAGTCAAGTAGGGACCCAGTACTTC.

This chain links TRBV4-2 with TRBJ1-2, with a weak D call TRBD1 (5 bases). Germline V gene sequence: CDR1 LGHNA, CDR2 YNFKEQ. The CDR3 has 14 residues. V shed 3 bases and J shed 8 bases, with 16 bases lying between them. The CDR3 loop is CASSQLGGFRGYTF. For the CDR3, the DNA is TGTGCCAGCAGCCAGCTGGGGGGATTTCGAGGCTACACCTTC.

The V call is TRBV27, the J call TRBJ2-7, with D unclear. From germline, CDR1 is MNHEY and CDR2 SMNVEV (reference sequence). Trimming took off 0 bases at V and 2 bases at J, with 14 bases between the two ends. CDR3 length: 16 amino acids. CDR3 protein: CASSLSVGSIPYEQYF. The CDR3 DNA reads TGTGCCAGCAGTTTATCGGTAGGGTCAATTCCCTACGAGCAGTACTTC.

The gene calls are TRBV27 and TRBJ1-2; D is unclear. In germline, CDR1 is MNHEY, CDR2 SMNVEV (reference sequence). V lost 5 bases, J lost 2 bases, and 6 bases lay in between. The CDR3 spans 12 residues. CDR3: CASSARNYGYTF. CDR3 DNA sequence: TGTGCCAGCAGTGCCAGAAACTATGGCTACACCTTC.

The chain recombines TRBV7-2 with TRBJ2-4, with 9 nucleotides matching TRBD1. This CDR3 has 16 residues. The germline V gene encodes CDR1 SGHTA and CDR2 FQGNSA. J lost 0 bases, V lost 6 bases, and 6 bases had no gene match. CDR3 residues: CASSPGTGLAKNIQYF. The CDR3 DNA is TGTGCCAGCAGTCCCGGGACAGGGCTAGCCAAAAACATTCAGTACTTC.

The V call is TRBV10-3, the J call TRBJ1-2; the D gene is possibly TRBD1 (5 bases). In germline, CDR1 is ENHRY, CDR2 SYGVKD. The CDR3 consists of 12 residues. Deletions cut 6 bases from V and 5 bases from J, with 10 bases between. The CDR3: CAIRGPGYGYTF. The CDR3 DNA sequence: TGTGCCATCAGGGGGCCAGGGTATGGCTACACCTTC.

The rearrangement joins TRBV7-2 to TRBJ1-1; a possible D gene is TRBD1 (5 bases). Germline CDR1 and CDR2: SGHTA and FQGNSA. The CDR3 contains 14 residues. V was cut by 5 bases and J by 3 bases, with 13 bases left in between. Here the CDR3 reads CASSPRAVDTEAFF. In DNA form, the CDR3 reads TGTGCCAGCAGCCCCAGGGCGGTTGACACTGAAGCTTTCTTT.

V gene TRBV4-1 combines with J gene TRBJ2-2; no firm D call. Germline CDR1 reads MGHRA; CDR2 reads YSYEKL. V gave up 0 bases and J gave up 2 bases, with 7 bases separating them. This CDR3 has 15 amino acids. The CDR3 DNA reads as TGCGCCAGCAGCCAAGAAGCCCATAACACCGGGGAGCTGTTTTTT. This encodes CASSQEAHNTGELFF.